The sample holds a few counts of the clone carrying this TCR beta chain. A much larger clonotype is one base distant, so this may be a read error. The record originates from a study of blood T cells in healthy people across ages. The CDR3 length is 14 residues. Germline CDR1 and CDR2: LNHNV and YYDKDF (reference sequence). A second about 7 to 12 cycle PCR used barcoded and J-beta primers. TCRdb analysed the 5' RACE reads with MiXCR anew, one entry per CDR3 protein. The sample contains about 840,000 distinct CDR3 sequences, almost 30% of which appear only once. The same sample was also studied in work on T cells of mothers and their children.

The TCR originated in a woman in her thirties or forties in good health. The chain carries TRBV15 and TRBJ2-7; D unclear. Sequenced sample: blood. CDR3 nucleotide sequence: TGTGCCACCAGCAGAGATCTAGGGTCCTACGAGCGGTACTTC. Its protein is CATSRDLGSYERYF. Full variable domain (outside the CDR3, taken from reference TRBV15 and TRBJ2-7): DAMVIQNPRYQVTQFGKPVTLSCSQTLNHNVMYWYQQKSSQAPKLLFHYYDKDFNNEADTPDNFQSRRPNTSFCFLDIRSPGLGDTAMYLCATSRDLGSYERYFGPGTRLTVT.